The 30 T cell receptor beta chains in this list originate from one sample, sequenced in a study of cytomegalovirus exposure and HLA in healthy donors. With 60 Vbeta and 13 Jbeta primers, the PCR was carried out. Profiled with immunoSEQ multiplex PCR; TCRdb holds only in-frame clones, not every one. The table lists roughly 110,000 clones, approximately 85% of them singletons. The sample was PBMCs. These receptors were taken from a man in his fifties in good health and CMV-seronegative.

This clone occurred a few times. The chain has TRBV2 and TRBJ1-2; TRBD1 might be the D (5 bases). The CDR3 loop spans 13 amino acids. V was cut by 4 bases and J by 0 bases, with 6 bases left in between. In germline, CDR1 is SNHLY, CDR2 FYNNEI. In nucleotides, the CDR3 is TGTGCCAGCAGTGCCAGGGCTAACTATGGCTACACCTTC. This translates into CASSARANYGYTF.

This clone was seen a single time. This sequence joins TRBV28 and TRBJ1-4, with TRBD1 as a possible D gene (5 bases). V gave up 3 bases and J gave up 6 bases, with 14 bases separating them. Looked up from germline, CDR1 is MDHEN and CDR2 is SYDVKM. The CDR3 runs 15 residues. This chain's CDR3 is CASSFLEAGDEKLFF. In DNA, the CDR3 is TGTGCCAGCAGTTTTTTGGAGGCGGGGGATGAAAAACTGTTTTTT.

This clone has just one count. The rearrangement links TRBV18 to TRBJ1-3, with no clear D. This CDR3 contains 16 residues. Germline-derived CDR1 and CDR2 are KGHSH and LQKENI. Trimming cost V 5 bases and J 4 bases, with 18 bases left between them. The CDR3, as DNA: TGTGCCAGCTCAAGCGGGCCTCCAAATAGAGGAAACACCATATATTTT. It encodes CASSSGPPNRGNTIYF.

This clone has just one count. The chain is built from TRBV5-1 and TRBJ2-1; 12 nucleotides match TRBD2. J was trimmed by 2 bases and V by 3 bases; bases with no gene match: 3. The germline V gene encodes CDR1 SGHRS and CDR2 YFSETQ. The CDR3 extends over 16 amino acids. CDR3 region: CASSSRTSGAYNEQFF. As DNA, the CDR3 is TGCGCCAGCAGCTCCCGGACTAGCGGGGCCTACAATGAGCAGTTCTTC.

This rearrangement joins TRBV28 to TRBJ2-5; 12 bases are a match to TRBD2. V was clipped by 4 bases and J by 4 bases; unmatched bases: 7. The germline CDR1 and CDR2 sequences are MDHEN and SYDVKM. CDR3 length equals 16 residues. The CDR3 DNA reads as TGTGCCAGCAGTTCTAGCGGGGGGGGGTATCGAGAGACCCAGTACTTC. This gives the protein CASSSSGGGYRETQYF.

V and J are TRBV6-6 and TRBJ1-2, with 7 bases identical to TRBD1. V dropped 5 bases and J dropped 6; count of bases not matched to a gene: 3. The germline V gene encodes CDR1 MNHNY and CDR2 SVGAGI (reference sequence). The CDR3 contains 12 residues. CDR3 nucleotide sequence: TGTGCCAGCAGTACAGGGGAGGATGGCTACACCTTC. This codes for CASSTGEDGYTF.

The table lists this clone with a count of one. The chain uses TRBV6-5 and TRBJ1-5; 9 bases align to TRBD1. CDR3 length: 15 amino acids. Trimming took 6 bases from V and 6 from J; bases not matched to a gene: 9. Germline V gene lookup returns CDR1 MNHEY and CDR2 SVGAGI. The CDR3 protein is CASSARQGEGQPQHF. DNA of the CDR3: TGTGCCAGCAGCGCTCGACAGGGGGAAGGTCAGCCCCAGCATTTT.

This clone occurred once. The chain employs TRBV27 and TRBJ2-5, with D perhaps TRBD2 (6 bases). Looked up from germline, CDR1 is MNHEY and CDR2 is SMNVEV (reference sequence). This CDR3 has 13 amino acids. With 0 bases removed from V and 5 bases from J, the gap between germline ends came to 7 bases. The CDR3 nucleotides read TGTGCCAGCAGTTTATCCGGAGGGGAGACCCAGTACTTC. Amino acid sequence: CASSLSGGETQYF.

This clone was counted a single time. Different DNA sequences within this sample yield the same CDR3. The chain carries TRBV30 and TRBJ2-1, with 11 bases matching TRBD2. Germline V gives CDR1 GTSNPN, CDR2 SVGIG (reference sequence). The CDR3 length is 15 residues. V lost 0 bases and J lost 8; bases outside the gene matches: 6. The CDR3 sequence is CAWSVGTSGGHEQFF. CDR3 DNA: TGTGCCTGGAGTGTAGGGACTAGCGGCGGCCATGAGCAGTTCTTC.

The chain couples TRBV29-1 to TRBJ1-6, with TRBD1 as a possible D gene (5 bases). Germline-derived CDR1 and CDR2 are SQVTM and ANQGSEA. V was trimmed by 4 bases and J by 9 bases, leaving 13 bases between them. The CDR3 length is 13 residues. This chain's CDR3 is CSVARGEGSPLHF. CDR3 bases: TGCAGCGTTGCCCGGGGGGAGGGTTCACCCCTCCACTTT.

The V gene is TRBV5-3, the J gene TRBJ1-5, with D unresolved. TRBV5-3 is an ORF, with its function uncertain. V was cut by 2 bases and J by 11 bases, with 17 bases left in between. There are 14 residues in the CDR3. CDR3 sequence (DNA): TGTGCCAGAAGCTTTCCCCTAGCGAGGGCGGCCCAGCATTTT. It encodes CARSFPLARAAQHF.

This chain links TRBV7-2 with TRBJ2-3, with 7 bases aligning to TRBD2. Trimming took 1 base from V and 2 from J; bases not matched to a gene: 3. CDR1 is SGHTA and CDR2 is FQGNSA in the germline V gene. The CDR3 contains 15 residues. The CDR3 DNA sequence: TGTGCCAGCAGCTTAGGCGGGGGAGTCACAGATACGCAGTATTTT. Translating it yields CASSLGGGVTDTQYF.

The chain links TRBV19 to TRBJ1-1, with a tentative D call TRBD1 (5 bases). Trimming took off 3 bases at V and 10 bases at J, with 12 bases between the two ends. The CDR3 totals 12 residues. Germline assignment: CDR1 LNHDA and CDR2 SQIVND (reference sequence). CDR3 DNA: TGTGCCAGTAGTATGTACGGGAGGGGAGCTTTCTTT. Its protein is CASSMYGRGAFF. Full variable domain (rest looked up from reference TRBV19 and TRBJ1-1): DGGITQSPKYLFRKEGQNVTLSCEQNLNHDAMYWYRQDPGQGLRLIYYSQIVNDFQKGDIAEGYSVSREKKESFPLTVTSAQKNPTAFYLCASSMYGRGAFFGQGTRLTVV.

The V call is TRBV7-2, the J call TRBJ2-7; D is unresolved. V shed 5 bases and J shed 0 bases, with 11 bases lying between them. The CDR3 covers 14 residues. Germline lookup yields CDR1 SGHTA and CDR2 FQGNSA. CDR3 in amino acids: CASSPLRTSYEQYF. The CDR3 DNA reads TGTGCCAGCAGCCCCCTGCGTACCTCCTACGAGCAGTACTTC.

The chain's CDR3 is CATSRTGVNTGELFF. The CDR3 nucleotides read TGTGCCACCAGCAGGACAGGAGTAAACACCGGGGAGCTGTTTTTT. This rearrangement joins TRBV15 to TRBJ2-2; weak D call: TRBD1 (6 bases). This CDR3 spans 15 amino acids. Trimming shortened V by 3 bases and J by 2 bases, and 10 bases separated the two germline ends. Per germline, CDR1 LNHNV and CDR2 YYDKDF (reference sequence).

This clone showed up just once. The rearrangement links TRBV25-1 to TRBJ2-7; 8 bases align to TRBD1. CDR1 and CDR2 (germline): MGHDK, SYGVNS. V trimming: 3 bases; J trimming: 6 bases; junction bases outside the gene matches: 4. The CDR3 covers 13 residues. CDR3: CASSDRGPSEQYF. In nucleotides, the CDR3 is TGTGCCAGCAGTGACAGGGGGCCGAGCGAGCAGTACTTC.

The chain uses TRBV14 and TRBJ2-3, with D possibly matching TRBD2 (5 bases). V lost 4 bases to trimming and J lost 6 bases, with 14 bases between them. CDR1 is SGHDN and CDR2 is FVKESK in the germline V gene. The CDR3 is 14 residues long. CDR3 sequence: CASSLRVAPDTQYF. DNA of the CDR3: TGTGCCAGCAGCCTGCGGGTCGCCCCGGATACGCAGTATTTT.

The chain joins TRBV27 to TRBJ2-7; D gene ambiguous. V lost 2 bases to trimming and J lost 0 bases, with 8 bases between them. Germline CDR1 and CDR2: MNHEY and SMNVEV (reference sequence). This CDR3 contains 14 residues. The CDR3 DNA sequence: TGTGCCAGCAGTTTAATGGGCAACTCCTACGAGCAGTACTTC. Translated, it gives CASSLMGNSYEQYF.

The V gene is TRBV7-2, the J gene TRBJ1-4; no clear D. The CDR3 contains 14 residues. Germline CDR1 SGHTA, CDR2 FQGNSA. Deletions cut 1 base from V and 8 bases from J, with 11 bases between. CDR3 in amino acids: CASSLDYNSEKLFF. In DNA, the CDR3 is TGTGCCAGCAGCTTAGACTACAATTCCGAAAAACTGTTTTTT.

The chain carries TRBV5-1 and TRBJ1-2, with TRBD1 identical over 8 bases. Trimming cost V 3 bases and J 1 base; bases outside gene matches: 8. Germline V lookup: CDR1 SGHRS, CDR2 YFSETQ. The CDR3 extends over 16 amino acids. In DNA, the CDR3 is TGCGCCAGCAGCTCCTGGACAGGGAGTATTAACTATGGCTACACCTTC. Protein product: CASSSWTGSINYGYTF.

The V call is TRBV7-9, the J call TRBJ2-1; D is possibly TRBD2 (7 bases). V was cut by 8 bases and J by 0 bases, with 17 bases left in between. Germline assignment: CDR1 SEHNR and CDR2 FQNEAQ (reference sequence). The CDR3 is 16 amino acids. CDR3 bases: TGTGCCAGCTATACGGGGGGCGGGATCTCCTACAATGAGCAGTTCTTC. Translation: CASYTGGGISYNEQFF.

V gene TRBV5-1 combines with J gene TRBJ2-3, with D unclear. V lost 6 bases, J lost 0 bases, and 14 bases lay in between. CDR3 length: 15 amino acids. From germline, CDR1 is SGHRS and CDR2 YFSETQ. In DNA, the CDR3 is TGCGCCAGCAATCCGATACTCCGGAGCACAGATACGCAGTATTTT. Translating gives CASNPILRSTDTQYF.

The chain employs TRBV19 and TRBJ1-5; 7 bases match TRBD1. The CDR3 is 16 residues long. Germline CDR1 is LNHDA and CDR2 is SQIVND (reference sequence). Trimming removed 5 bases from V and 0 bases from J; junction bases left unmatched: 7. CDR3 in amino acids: CASSSTGSHSNQPQHF. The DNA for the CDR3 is TGTGCCAGTAGTTCGACAGGGTCCCATAGCAATCAGCCCCAGCATTTT.

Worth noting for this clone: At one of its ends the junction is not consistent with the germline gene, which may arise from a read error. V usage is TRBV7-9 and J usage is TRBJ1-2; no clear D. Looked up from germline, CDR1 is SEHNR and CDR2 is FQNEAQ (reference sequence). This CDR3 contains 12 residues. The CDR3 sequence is CSSRPAFGGYTF. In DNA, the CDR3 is TGTTCCAGCAGGCCAGCGTTCGGTGGCTACACCTTC.

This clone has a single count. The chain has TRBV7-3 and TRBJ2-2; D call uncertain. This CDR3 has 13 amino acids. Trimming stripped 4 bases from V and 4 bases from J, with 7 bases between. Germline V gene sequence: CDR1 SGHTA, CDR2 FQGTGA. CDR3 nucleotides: TGTGCCAGCAGCTCCAGCGTCACCGGGGAGCTGTTTTTT. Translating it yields CASSSSVTGELFF.

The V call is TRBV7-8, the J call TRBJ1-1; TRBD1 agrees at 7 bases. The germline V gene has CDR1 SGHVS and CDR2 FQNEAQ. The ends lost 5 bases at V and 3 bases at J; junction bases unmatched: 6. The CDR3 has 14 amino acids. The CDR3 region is CASSGRDRDTEAFF. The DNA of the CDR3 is TGTGCCAGCAGCGGTAGGGACAGAGACACTGAAGCTTTCTTT.

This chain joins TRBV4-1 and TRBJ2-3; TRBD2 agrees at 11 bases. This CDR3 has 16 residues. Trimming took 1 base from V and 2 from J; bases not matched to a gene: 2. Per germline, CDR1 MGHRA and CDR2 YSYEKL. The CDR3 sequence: CASSQVSGGATDTQYF. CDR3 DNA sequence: TGCGCCAGCAGCCAAGTTAGCGGGGGGGCCACAGATACGCAGTATTTT.

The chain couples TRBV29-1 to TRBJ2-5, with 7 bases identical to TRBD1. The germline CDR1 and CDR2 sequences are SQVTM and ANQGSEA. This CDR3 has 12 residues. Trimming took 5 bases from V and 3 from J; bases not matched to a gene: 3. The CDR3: CSVPGTEETQYF. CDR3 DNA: TGCAGCGTTCCAGGGACAGAAGAGACCCAGTACTTC.

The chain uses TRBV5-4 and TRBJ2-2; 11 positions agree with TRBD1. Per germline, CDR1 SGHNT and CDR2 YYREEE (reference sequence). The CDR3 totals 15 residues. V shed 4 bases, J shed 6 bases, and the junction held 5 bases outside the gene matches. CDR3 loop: CASSRGQGAAGELFF. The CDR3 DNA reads TGTGCCAGCAGCCGAGGACAGGGGGCGGCCGGGGAGCTGTTTTTT.

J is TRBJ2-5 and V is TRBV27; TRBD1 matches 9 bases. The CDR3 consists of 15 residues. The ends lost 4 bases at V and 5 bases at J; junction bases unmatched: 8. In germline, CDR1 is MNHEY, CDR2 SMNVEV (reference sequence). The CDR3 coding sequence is TGTGCCAGCAGTTCGCCGGGACAGGGTACGGAGACCCAGTACTTC. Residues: CASSSPGQGTETQYF.